The source of this TCR beta chain is a study of blood T cell repertoires in COVID-19. In the study overall: The analysed material was cDNA or gDNA that came from T cells, B-cell-depleted T cells, or PBMCs.

Here immunoSEQ multiplex PCR was the method, and the copy in TCRdb shows in-frame clones only, minus some. The table includes around 250,000 clones, about four fifths detected once. The germline gives CDR1 LGHNA, CDR2 YSLEER. V trimming: 0 bases; J trimming: 3 bases; junction bases outside the gene matches: 5. This CDR3 region has 15 residues. This rearrangement joins TRBV4-3 to TRBJ2-7; the match to TRBD2 covers 7 bases. Sequencing input: peripheral blood. The clonotype comes from a young woman with acute or convalescent COVID-19. In nucleotides, the CDR3 is TGCGCCAGCAGCCAAGAATCCCCGGGGGGCTACGAGCAGTACTTC. Translation gives CASSQESPGGYEQYF.